The 16 T cell receptor beta chains given below trace back to one sample, sequenced in a study of PD-1 blockade in classical Hodgkin lymphoma. Each and every patient relapsed after autologous stem cell transplantation, and patients got differing brentuximab vedotin exposure. Using immunoSEQ multiplex PCR, the repertoire was profiled, and TCRdb retains in-frame clones only, with some absent. The sample lists fewer than 100,000 clones, around nine tenths occurring once. The input for sequencing was peripheral blood mononuclear cells (PBMCs), taken at baseline. The receptors originated from a human donor with classical Hodgkin lymphoma.

The rearrangement links TRBV5-1 to TRBJ2-5; 7 bases map to TRBD1. Germline V gene data show CDR1 as SGHRS and CDR2 as YFSETQ. V shed 3 bases, J shed 1 base, and the junction held 6 bases outside the gene matches. The CDR3 sequence is 15 residues long. In DNA form, the CDR3 reads TGCGCCAGCAGCTCCCGGACAGGCTTCCAAGAGACCCAGTACTTC. Translating it yields CASSSRTGFQETQYF.

V gene TRBV5-6 combines with J gene TRBJ1-1, with TRBD1 identical over 9 bases. This CDR3 region has 14 residues. Germline assignment: CDR1 SGHDT and CDR2 YYEEEE. V shed 0 bases and J 7 bases; nucleotides not matched to a gene: 4. As DNA, the CDR3 is TGTGCCAGCAGCTTGGCACAGGGGGCAAGTGAAGCTTTCTTT. Protein: CASSLAQGASEAFF.

This clone was seen only a few times. The chain uses TRBV7-9 and TRBJ2-1; 8 bases line up with TRBD2. This CDR3 is built from 14 residues. Trimming cost V 9 bases and J 2 bases; bases outside gene matches: 6. Germline CDR1 and CDR2: SEHNR and FQNEAQ (reference sequence). The CDR3 sequence: CASMLAGAYNEQFF. CDR3 in DNA: TGTGCCAGTATGCTAGCGGGCGCCTACAATGAGCAGTTCTTC.

The chain carries TRBV6-6 and TRBJ2-7, with D perhaps TRBD2 (5 bases). Germline V gene data show CDR1 as MNHNY and CDR2 as SVGAGI (reference sequence). The ends were cut back, 8 bases at V and 0 bases at J, with 11 bases in the middle. The CDR3 is made up of 13 amino acids. In nucleotides, the CDR3 is TGTGCCAGCCGGGATCAAGCCTCCTACGAGCAGTACTTC. It specifies CASRDQASYEQYF.

CDR3 nucleotides: TGTGCCAGCGGGCGGGGGACTAGCGGGAGTAGGAATGAGCAGTTCTTC. It is translated as CASGRGTSGSRNEQFF. V and J are TRBV2 and TRBJ2-1, with TRBD2 matching 14 bases. The J segment lost 7 bases and the V segment lost 8 bases, leaving 10 bases of the junction unmatched. The V gene's germline CDR1 is SNHLY and CDR2 FYNNEI. The CDR3 loop spans 16 amino acids.

The rearrangement joins TRBV14 to TRBJ2-7, with 7 bases lining up with TRBD1. The trim removed 0 bases at V and 1 base at J, leaving 12 bases unmatched. Germline V gene lookup returns CDR1 SGHDN and CDR2 FVKESK. CDR3 length: 18 amino acids. This CDR3 is CASSQDTLGQFLSYEQYF. The DNA of the CDR3 is TGTGCCAGCAGCCAAGACACCTTGGGACAGTTCCTTTCCTACGAGCAGTACTTC.

The V and J genes are TRBV9 and TRBJ1-1, with 9 bases matching TRBD1. CDR3 length: 18 residues. Germline CDR1 reads SGDLS; CDR2 reads YYNGEE. After removal of 0 bases from V and 2 bases from J, the junction contained 11 bases not matched to a gene. Here the CDR3 DNA reads TGTGCCAGCAGCGTAGAAGCGGGACAGGGCGGGGGAAACACTGAAGCTTTCTTT. It encodes CASSVEAGQGGGNTEAFF. The complete variable domain, with remaining parts taken from reference TRBV9 and TRBJ1-1, reads DSGVTQTPKHLITATGQRVTLRCSPRSGDLSVYWYQQSLDQGLQFLIQYYNGEERAKGNILERFSAQQFPDLHSELNLSSLELGDSALYFCASSVEAGQGGGNTEAFFGQGTRLTVV.

The V call is TRBV5-1, the J call TRBJ2-1; TRBD2 matches at 9 bases. V trimming: 7 bases; J trimming: 3 bases; junction bases outside the gene matches: 11. CDR1 is SGHRS and CDR2 is YFSETQ in the germline V gene. This CDR3 has 16 residues. This CDR3 is CASRRLSGRDYNEQFF. CDR3 nucleotide sequence: TGCGCCAGCCGACGCCTTAGCGGGAGAGACTACAATGAGCAGTTCTTC.

This chain uses TRBV5-1 with TRBJ1-5, with 7 bases fitting TRBD1. The CDR3 spans 15 residues. V lost 4 bases and J lost 2; bases outside the gene matches: 6. CDR1 and CDR2 (germline): SGHRS, YFSETQ. The CDR3 sequence: CASSLTGMGNQPQHF. CDR3 sequence (DNA): TGCGCCAGCAGCCTGACAGGGATGGGCAATCAGCCCCAGCATTTT. Filled out from reference TRBV5-1 and TRBJ1-5, the complete variable domain reads KAGVTQTPRYLIKTRGQQVTLSCSPISGHRSVSWYQQTPGQGLQFLFEYFSETQRNKGNFPGRFSGRQFSNSRSEMNVSTLELGDSALYLCASSLTGMGNQPQHFGDGTRLSIL.

This sequence joins TRBV5-4 and TRBJ2-1; 7 nucleotides line up with TRBD2. Trimming removed 4 bases from V and 9 bases from J; junction bases left unmatched: 13. CDR3 size: 15 residues. CDR1 and CDR2 from the germline V gene are SGHNT and YYREEE (reference sequence). The CDR3, as DNA: TGTGCCAGCAGCCGTTCCGCGGGAGTTTATGGTGAGCAGTTCTTC. It encodes CASSRSAGVYGEQFF. Complete variable domain (other parts from reference TRBV5-4 and TRBJ2-1): ETGVTQSPTHLIKTRGQQVTLRCSSQSGHNTVSWYQQALGQGPQFIFQYYREEENGRGNFPPRFSGLQFPNYSSELNVNALELDDSALYLCASSRSAGVYGEQFFGPGTRLTVL.

This chain joins TRBV10-3 and TRBJ2-2; possible D gene TRBD2, 5 bases. Trimming left V 6 bases short and J 4 bases short, with 18 bases between. From germline, CDR1 is ENHRY and CDR2 SYGVKD. The CDR3 totals 16 residues. The CDR3 DNA follows: TGTGCCATCAGCCCCTCGGGGATTATTGGCACCGGGGAGCTGTTTTTT. Protein product: CAISPSGIIGTGELFF.

This chain joins TRBV6-5 and TRBJ2-7; weak D call: TRBD1 (5 bases). Trimming removed 2 bases at V and 4 bases at J, with 9 bases between. Per germline, CDR1 MNHEY and CDR2 SVGAGI. This CDR3 has 13 residues. The CDR3: CASSYEAGYEQYF. In nucleotides, the CDR3 is TGTGCCAGCAGTTACGAGGCAGGGTACGAGCAGTACTTC.

This chain uses TRBV28 with TRBJ2-7, with 7 bases that match TRBD1. The CDR3 sequence is 16 residues long. From germline, CDR1 is MDHEN and CDR2 SYDVKM. J was trimmed by 4 bases and V by 5 bases; bases with no gene match: 14. The DNA of the CDR3 is TGTGCCAGCAGTCCCCATCCCCGACAGGGCGGTTACGAGCAGTACTTC. Translated, it gives CASSPHPRQGGYEQYF.

V is TRBV10-2 and J is TRBJ2-7, with D unclear. This CDR3 comprises 12 residues. Germline CDR1 and CDR2: WSHSY and SAAADI. V gave up 6 bases and J gave up 1 base, with 7 bases separating them. The CDR3 here is CASRTASYEQYF. CDR3 nucleotides: TGCGCCAGCAGAACAGCATCCTACGAGCAGTACTTC.

CDR3 in DNA: TGTGCCACCAACCTACCGGGACAGGGGAGCGGGGAGCTGTTTTTT. Its translation: CATNLPGQGSGELFF. This chain joins TRBV19 and TRBJ2-2, with TRBD1 identical over 10 bases. CDR1 is LNHDA and CDR2 is SQIVND in the germline V gene (reference sequence). With 10 bases clipped from V and 7 bases from J, the junction kept 12 bases outside the gene matches. The CDR3 runs to 15 residues.

This rearrangement joins TRBV4-2 to TRBJ2-2; TRBD2 aligns across 10 bases. This CDR3 comprises 17 residues. The V gene end was trimmed by 0 bases and the J gene end by 5 bases; junction bases not matched to a gene: 6. In germline, CDR1 is LGHNA, CDR2 YNFKEQ. The CDR3 reads CASSQDGLAGVTGELFF. The CDR3 DNA is TGTGCCAGCAGCCAAGATGGTCTAGCGGGAGTAACCGGGGAGCTGTTTTTT.